This TCR beta chain derives from a study of technical replicates of blood from several donors. The V end lost 5 bases, the J end lost 9 bases, and 20 bases lay between the germline ends. This CDR3 is 15 amino acids long. From germline, CDR1 is SGHTA and CDR2 FQGTGA. The repertoire was sequenced with immunoSEQ multiplex PCR; TCRdb's copy has only in-frame clones and lacks some. The sample shows 79,000 or so clones, 75% to 95% of them seen only once. The chain combines TRBV7-3 with TRBJ1-3, with a possible D match to TRBD1 (6 bases). This TCR came from a human donor in good health. Sequencing was performed on T cells isolated from PBMCs. For the CDR3, the DNA is TGTGCCAGCAGCCCCGGTGGACAGATCTGGACCACCATATATTTT. Translating gives CASSPGGQIWTTIYF.